The 27 T cell receptor beta chains listed next were all sequenced from one sample in a study of shared clonotypes between healthy human individuals. The assay was immunoSEQ multiplex PCR, and TCRdb's table has in-frame clones only and misses some. Altogether hundreds of thousands of clones are present, around 74% being singletons, with the ten largest covering about 1.8%. Sequenced: memory CD4+ T cells sorted from blood. Subset noted: CD45RA-negative fraction. These receptor sequences come from a young woman in good health.

The chain links TRBV7-9 to TRBJ2-5; D is unresolved. The V and J ends lost 5 bases and 2 bases respectively, with 6 bases between them. This CDR3 is built from 12 residues. Per the germline V gene, CDR1 is SEHNR and CDR2 is FQNEAQ (reference sequence). For the CDR3, the DNA is TGTGCCAGCAGCAGGCAGCAAGAGACCCAGTACTTC. This codes for CASSRQQETQYF.

The chain employs TRBV6-1 and TRBJ2-7; TRBD1 aligns across 9 bases. This CDR3 has 14 residues. The V gene's germline CDR1 is MNHNS and CDR2 SASEGT. The V and J ends lost 7 bases and 4 bases, in that order; junction bases with no gene match: 8. The CDR3 loop is CASNTQGAKYEQYF. In nucleotides, the CDR3 is TGTGCCAGCAACACACAGGGGGCTAAGTACGAGCAGTACTTC.

This chain connects TRBV18 to TRBJ1-4; D is uncertain. This CDR3 contains 14 residues. V lost 1 base and J 4 bases, leaving 7 bases between the germline ends. In germline, CDR1 is KGHSH, CDR2 LQKENI. The CDR3: CASSPRRNNEKLFF. The CDR3 DNA is TGTGCCAGCTCACCACGCAGAAATAATGAAAAACTGTTTTTT.

This sequence joins TRBV7-2 and TRBJ1-2; perhaps TRBD1 as D (5 bases). The ends were cut back, 6 bases at V and 8 bases at J, with 19 bases in the middle. The CDR3 loop spans 14 amino acids. Per the germline V gene, CDR1 is SGHTA and CDR2 is FQGNSA. The CDR3 DNA is TGTGCCAGCAGTCGGGACGGTGGAGTTAAGGGCTACACCTTC. Translated: CASSRDGGVKGYTF.

The chain combines TRBV28 with TRBJ2-3, with D possibly TRBD2 on 5 matching bases. The length of the CDR3 is 13 residues. Germline CDR1 is MDHEN and CDR2 is SYDVKM. V was cut by 7 bases and J by 0 bases, with 8 bases left in between. CDR3 in amino acids: CASKDWSTDTQYF. CDR3 sequence (DNA): TGTGCCAGCAAGGACTGGAGCACAGATACGCAGTATTTT. Complete variable domain (other parts from reference TRBV28 and TRBJ2-3): DVKVTQSSRYLVKRTGEKVFLECVQDMDHENMFWYRQDPGLGLRLIYFSYDVKMKEKGDIPEGYSVSREKKERFSLILESASTNQTSMYLCASKDWSTDTQYFGPGTRLTVL.

The rearrangement links TRBV4-2 to TRBJ1-4; D is possibly TRBD1 (5 bases). Germline-derived CDR1 and CDR2 are LGHNA and YNFKEQ. This CDR3 has 16 amino acids. V was cut by 4 bases and J by 4 bases, with 16 bases left in between. The DNA of the CDR3 is TGTGCCAGCAGCCTCGCCAGTAGGGACCTTAATGAAAAACTGTTTTTT. Protein sequence: CASSLASRDLNEKLFF.

Note on this clone: Other nucleotide sequences in the sample specify the same CDR3. The J gene is TRBJ1-4, the V gene TRBV30; perhaps TRBD1 as D (5 bases). V lost 1 base and J 8 bases, leaving 5 bases between the germline ends. Germline loops: CDR1 GTSNPN, CDR2 SVGIG (reference sequence). This CDR3 comprises 11 residues. As DNA, the CDR3 is TGTGCCTGGAGTGGGGGGGAAAAACTGTTTTTT. This gives the protein CAWSGGEKLFF.

J is TRBJ2-2 and V is TRBV6-5; D gene ambiguous. In germline, CDR1 is MNHEY, CDR2 SVGAGI. The V end was cut by 0 bases, the J end by 5 bases, with 10 bases between. The length of the CDR3 is 15 residues. CDR3 DNA sequence: TGTGCCAGCAGTTACTCATGGCACCGGACCGGGGAGCTGTTTTTT. Encoded protein: CASSYSWHRTGELFF.

This rearrangement joins TRBV30 to TRBJ2-7, with D perhaps given as TRBD1 or TRBD2 (5 bases each). The CDR3 spans 10 residues. Per the germline V gene, CDR1 is GTSNPN and CDR2 is SVGIG (reference sequence). The CDR3 DNA reads as TGTGCCTGGGGGCAGGGACCCCAAGGGGTC. As protein: CAWGQGPQGV.

The chain joins TRBV5-1 to TRBJ1-2; 7 bases agree with TRBD1. This CDR3 comprises 14 residues. CDR1 and CDR2 (germline): SGHRS, YFSETQ. Losses at the gene ends were 4 bases for V and 4 bases for J; bases not matched to a gene: 7. CDR3 protein: CASSVRTGTYGYTF. For the CDR3, the DNA is TGCGCCAGCAGCGTACGGACAGGAACCTATGGCTACACCTTC. Full variable domain (rest looked up from reference TRBV5-1 and TRBJ1-2): KAGVTQTPRYLIKTRGQQVTLSCSPISGHRSVSWYQQTPGQGLQFLFEYFSETQRNKGNFPGRFSGRQFSNSRSEMNVSTLELGDSALYLCASSVRTGTYGYTFGSGTRLTVV.

Here the CDR3 DNA reads TGTGCCAGCAGCCGTAGCGGGAGGGCCGGAGATACGCAGTATTTT. As protein: CASSRSGRAGDTQYF. This chain joins TRBV4-2 and TRBJ2-3; 11 nucleotides match TRBD2. The V gene's germline CDR1 is LGHNA and CDR2 YNFKEQ. Trimming cost V 4 bases and J 5 bases; bases outside gene matches: 5. The CDR3 length is 15 residues.

The chain combines TRBV2 with TRBJ2-3; D is possibly TRBD2 (5 bases). Trimming removed 9 bases at V and 3 bases at J, with 10 bases between. Germline CDR1 SNHLY, CDR2 FYNNEI. This CDR3 has 12 residues. The CDR3 coding sequence is TGTGCCAGTGGACTTAGTACAGATACGCAGTATTTT. This codes for CASGLSTDTQYF.

The V and J genes are TRBV7-2 and TRBJ2-3, with a tentative D call TRBD2 (5 bases). Germline V lookup: CDR1 SGHTA, CDR2 FQGNSA. Between the trimmed V and J ends, which lost 1 base and 6 bases, there was a span of 14 bases. This CDR3 spans 15 amino acids. CDR3 sequence: CASSLVALVGDTQYF. Here the CDR3 DNA reads TGTGCCAGCAGCTTAGTAGCGTTAGTAGGCGATACGCAGTATTTT.

The table lists this clone with a few counts. V gene TRBV11-2 combines with J gene TRBJ2-2, with unresolved D. The V end was cut by 7 bases, the J end by 1 base, with 13 bases between. Per the germline V gene, CDR1 is SGHAT and CDR2 is FQNNGV. CDR3 length equals 15 residues. CDR3 sequence reads: CASTLSPQNTGELFF. CDR3 nucleotides: TGTGCCAGCACCCTCAGTCCCCAGAACACCGGGGAGCTGTTTTTT.

The DNA of the CDR3 is TGCGCCAGCAGCCAAATGTTATGGACGTCTGGAAACACCATATATTTT. Its translation is CASSQMLWTSGNTIYF. V and J are TRBV4-1 and TRBJ1-3; no definite D call. This CDR3 has 16 residues. Trimming took 2 bases from V and 1 from J, leaving 12 bases between them. CDR1 and CDR2 (germline): MGHRA, YSYEKL.

V and J are TRBV25-1 and TRBJ2-3; 9 nucleotides agree with TRBD2. The CDR3 consists of 17 residues. The ends lost 4 bases at V and 3 bases at J; junction bases unmatched: 11. Germline V lookup: CDR1 MGHDK, CDR2 SYGVNS. Here the CDR3 reads CASSAGGSGRGTDTQYF. The CDR3, as DNA: TGTGCCAGCAGTGCCGGAGGTAGCGGGAGAGGAACAGATACGCAGTATTTT.

This rearrangement joins TRBV29-1 to TRBJ1-1; 9 bases match TRBD1. Germline V gene sequence: CDR1 SQVTM, CDR2 ANQGSEA. The CDR3 runs 16 residues. The V and J ends lost 2 bases and 4 bases, in that order; junction bases with no gene match: 11. The CDR3 DNA follows: TGCAGCGTTGAACCCAGGACAGGGGAGTGGTCCACTGAAGCTTTCTTT. This translates into CSVEPRTGEWSTEAFF.

J is TRBJ2-1 and V is TRBV11-2; D perhaps matches TRBD2 (6 bases). Germline V lookup: CDR1 SGHAT, CDR2 FQNNGV. There are 16 residues in the CDR3. V lost 1 base and J lost 1, with 11 bases in between. The CDR3 DNA sequence: TGTGCCAGCAGCTTAGGGACTACCCAATCCTACAATGAGCAGTTCTTC. Protein sequence: CASSLGTTQSYNEQFF.

This chain connects TRBV10-3 to TRBJ2-7; 9 bases agree with TRBD1. CDR3 length: 14 amino acids. V shed 5 bases and J 5 bases; nucleotides not matched to a gene: 7. Germline-derived CDR1 and CDR2 are ENHRY and SYGVKD. The CDR3 sequence is CAISTGTGSHEQYF. The CDR3 bases are TGTGCCATCAGTACCGGGACAGGGAGCCACGAGCAGTACTTC.

In regard to this clone: This sample also contains other DNA sequences that code for the same CDR3. The J gene is TRBJ1-5, the V gene TRBV27, with D hard to call. Germline V gene data show CDR1 as MNHEY and CDR2 as SMNVEV (reference sequence). V was cut by 1 base and J by 1 base, with 8 bases left in between. The CDR3 runs 15 residues. The CDR3 loop reads CASSLFRGSNQPQHF. Written as DNA, the CDR3 is TGTGCCAGCAGTTTATTCCGGGGAAGCAATCAGCCCCAGCATTTT.

The chain recombines TRBV28 with TRBJ2-2, with TRBD1 identical over 9 bases. J gave up 7 bases and V 0 bases, and 9 bases lay outside the gene matches. CDR1 and CDR2 (germline): MDHEN, SYDVKM. CDR3 length: 17 amino acids. The CDR3 spells CASSLWLPGQGNGELFF. The CDR3 bases are TGTGCCAGCAGTTTATGGTTACCGGGACAGGGCAACGGGGAGCTGTTTTTT.

This clone was picked up many times. The chain has TRBV5-1 and TRBJ2-1, with 10 positions matching TRBD1. CDR1 SGHRS and CDR2 YFSETQ come from the germline V gene. The CDR3 totals 15 residues. Losses at the gene ends were 4 bases for V and 7 bases for J; bases not matched to a gene: 8. This chain's CDR3 is CASSPGQGRRNEQFF. Written as DNA, the CDR3 is TGCGCCAGCAGCCCGGGACAGGGGCGCCGTAATGAGCAGTTCTTC.

This clone is a singleton in its sample. V gene TRBV11-3 combines with J gene TRBJ2-3; 9 bases line up with TRBD1. The CDR3 is 15 residues long. Germline CDR1 and CDR2: SGHNT and YENEEA. Trimming at V came to 4 bases and at J to 2 bases, leaving 4 bases not matched to a gene. The CDR3 is CASSSTGGVTDTQYF. The CDR3 DNA reads TGTGCCAGCAGCTCCACAGGGGGCGTCACAGATACGCAGTATTTT.

J is TRBJ1-2 and V is TRBV2, with TRBD1 as a possible D gene (6 bases). V dropped 2 bases and J dropped 7 bases, with 11 bases sitting between them. The germline CDR1 and CDR2 sequences are SNHLY and FYNNEI. This CDR3 has 13 residues. The CDR3 is CASSERGASGYTF. Here the CDR3 DNA reads TGTGCCAGCAGTGAACGGGGGGCGTCTGGCTACACCTTC.

This chain connects TRBV7-2 to TRBJ2-2, with D maybe TRBD1 (6 bases). The V gene's germline CDR1 is SGHTA and CDR2 FQGNSA. The germline V and J ends were trimmed by 6 bases and 1 base, with 9 bases remaining between them. The CDR3 length is 14 residues. DNA for the CDR3: TGTGCCAGCAGAGGGGGAAGGAACACCGGGGAGCTGTTTTTT. Its protein product is CASRGGRNTGELFF.

The chain combines TRBV5-1 with TRBJ1-2; 8 nucleotides align to TRBD1. The germline CDR1 and CDR2 sequences are SGHRS and YFSETQ. J lost 3 bases, V lost 0 bases, and 10 bases had no gene match. The CDR3 runs 17 residues. The CDR3 sequence: CASSLGQGIWKDYGYTF. In nucleotides, the CDR3 is TGCGCCAGCAGCTTGGGACAGGGGATATGGAAGGACTATGGCTACACCTTC.

The rearrangement uses TRBV11-2 and TRBJ2-1, with 10 bases that match TRBD1. From germline, CDR1 is SGHAT and CDR2 FQNNGV. The CDR3 loop spans 15 amino acids. Unmatched junction bases numbered 3, after V lost 0 bases and J lost 7 bases. CDR3 in amino acids: CASSLEGQGINEQFF. The CDR3 nucleotides read TGTGCCAGCAGCTTAGAGGGACAGGGGATAAATGAGCAGTTCTTC.